This TCR beta chain was sequenced during a study of neurological immune-mediated disorders. Regarding the study as a whole: According to phylogenetic grouping, one related-CDR3 cluster, a possible signature, contained the repertoires of 18 of 34 multiple sclerosis patients.

Germline CDR1 SGHRS, CDR2 YFSETQ. CDR3 length: 14 residues. The V gene lost 4 bases and the J gene lost 7 bases, with 14 bases spanning the gap. The cDNA came from 5'RACE with 10-nucleotide random UMIs. TCRdb re-called the 5' RACE reads through MiXCR, storing one row per CDR3 protein. The sample has about 92,000 distinct CDR3 sequences, roughly 3.5% seen once. This clonotype was observed many times. Its antigen is currently unknown. Sequencing used PBMCs. The J gene is TRBJ2-2, the V gene TRBV5-1; D is tentatively TRBD1 or TRBD2 (5 bases each). The TCR sequence derives from a woman between 45 and 60 years old with multiple sclerosis. CDR3: CASSRDGADGELFF. The CDR3 nucleotides read TGCGCCAGCAGCAGGGACGGGGCGGACGGGGAGCTGTTTTTT.